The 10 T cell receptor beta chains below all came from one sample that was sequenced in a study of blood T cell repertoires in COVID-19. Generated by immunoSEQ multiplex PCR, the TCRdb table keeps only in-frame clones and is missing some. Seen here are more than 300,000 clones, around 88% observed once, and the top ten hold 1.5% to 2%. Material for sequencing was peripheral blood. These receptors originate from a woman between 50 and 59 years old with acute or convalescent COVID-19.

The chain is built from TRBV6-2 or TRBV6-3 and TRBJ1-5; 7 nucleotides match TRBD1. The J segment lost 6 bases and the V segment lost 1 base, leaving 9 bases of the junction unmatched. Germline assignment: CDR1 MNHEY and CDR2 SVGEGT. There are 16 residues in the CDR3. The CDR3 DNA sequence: TGTGCCAGCAGTTACTTCATGGACAGGTGGTTTCAGCCCCAGCATTTT. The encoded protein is CASSYFMDRWFQPQHF.

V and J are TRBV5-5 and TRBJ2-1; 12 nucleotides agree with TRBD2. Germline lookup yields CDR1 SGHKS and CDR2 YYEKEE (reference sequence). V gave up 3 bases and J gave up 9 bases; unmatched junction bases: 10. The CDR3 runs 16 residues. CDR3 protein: CASSSSGRAIMSEQFF. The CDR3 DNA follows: TGTGCCAGCAGCTCTAGCGGGAGGGCCATAATGTCTGAGCAGTTCTTC.

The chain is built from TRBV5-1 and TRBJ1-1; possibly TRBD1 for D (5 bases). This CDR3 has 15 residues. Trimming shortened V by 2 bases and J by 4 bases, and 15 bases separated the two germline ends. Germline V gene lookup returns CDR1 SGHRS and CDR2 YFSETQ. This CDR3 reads CASSFARGLGTEAFF. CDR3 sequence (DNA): TGCGCCAGCAGCTTTGCGCGGGGGTTGGGCACTGAAGCTTTCTTT. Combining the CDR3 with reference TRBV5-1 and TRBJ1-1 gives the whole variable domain KAGVTQTPRYLIKTRGQQVTLSCSPISGHRSVSWYQQTPGQGLQFLFEYFSETQRNKGNFPGRFSGRQFSNSRSEMNVSTLELGDSALYLCASSFARGLGTEAFFGQGTRLTVV.

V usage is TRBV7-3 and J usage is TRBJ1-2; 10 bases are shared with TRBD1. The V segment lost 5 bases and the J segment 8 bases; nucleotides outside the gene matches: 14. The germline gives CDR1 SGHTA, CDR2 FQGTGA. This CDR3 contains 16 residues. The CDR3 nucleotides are TGTGCCAGCAGCCCATCGTCCGGGACAGGGGTATACGGCTACACCTTC. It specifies CASSPSSGTGVYGYTF.

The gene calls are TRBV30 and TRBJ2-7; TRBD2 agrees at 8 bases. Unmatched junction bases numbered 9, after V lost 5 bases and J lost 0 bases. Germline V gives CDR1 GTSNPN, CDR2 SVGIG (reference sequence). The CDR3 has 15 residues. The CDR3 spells CAWGGERGSSYEQYF. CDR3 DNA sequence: TGTGCCTGGGGAGGGGAGCGGGGGAGCTCCTACGAGCAGTACTTC.

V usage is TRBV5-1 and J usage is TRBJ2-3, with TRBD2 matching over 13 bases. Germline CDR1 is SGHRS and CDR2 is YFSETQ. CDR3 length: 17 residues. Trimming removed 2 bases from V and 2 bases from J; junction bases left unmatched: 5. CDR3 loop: CASSFLLAGGNTDTQYF. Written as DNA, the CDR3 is TGCGCCAGCAGCTTTTTACTAGCGGGAGGGAACACAGATACGCAGTATTTT.

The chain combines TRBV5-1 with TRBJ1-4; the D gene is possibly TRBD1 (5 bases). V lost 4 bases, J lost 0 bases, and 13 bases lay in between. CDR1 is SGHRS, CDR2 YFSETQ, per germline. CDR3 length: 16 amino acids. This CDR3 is CASSGGNGATNEKLFF. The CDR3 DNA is TGCGCCAGCAGCGGGGGGAACGGTGCAACTAATGAAAAACTGTTTTTT.

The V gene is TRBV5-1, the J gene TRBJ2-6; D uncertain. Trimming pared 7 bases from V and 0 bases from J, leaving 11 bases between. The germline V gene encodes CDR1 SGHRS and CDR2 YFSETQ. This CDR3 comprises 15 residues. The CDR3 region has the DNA TGCGCCAGCCGTGATAGATTCTCTGGGGCCAACGTCCTGACTTTC. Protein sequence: CASRDRFSGANVLTF.

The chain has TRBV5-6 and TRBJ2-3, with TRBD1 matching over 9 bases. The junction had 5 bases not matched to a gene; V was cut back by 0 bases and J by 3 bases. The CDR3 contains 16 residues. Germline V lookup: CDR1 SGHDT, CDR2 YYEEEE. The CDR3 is CASSLVRDRDTDTQYF. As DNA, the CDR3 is TGTGCCAGCAGCTTGGTTCGGGACAGGGATACAGATACGCAGTATTTT.

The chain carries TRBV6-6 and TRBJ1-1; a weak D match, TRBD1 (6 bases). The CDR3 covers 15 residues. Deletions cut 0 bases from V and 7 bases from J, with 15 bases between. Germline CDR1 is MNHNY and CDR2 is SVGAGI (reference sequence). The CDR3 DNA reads TGTGCCAGCAGTTACTCAGGGCAGGGGAAAGGTGAAGCTTTCTTT. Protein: CASSYSGQGKGEAFF.